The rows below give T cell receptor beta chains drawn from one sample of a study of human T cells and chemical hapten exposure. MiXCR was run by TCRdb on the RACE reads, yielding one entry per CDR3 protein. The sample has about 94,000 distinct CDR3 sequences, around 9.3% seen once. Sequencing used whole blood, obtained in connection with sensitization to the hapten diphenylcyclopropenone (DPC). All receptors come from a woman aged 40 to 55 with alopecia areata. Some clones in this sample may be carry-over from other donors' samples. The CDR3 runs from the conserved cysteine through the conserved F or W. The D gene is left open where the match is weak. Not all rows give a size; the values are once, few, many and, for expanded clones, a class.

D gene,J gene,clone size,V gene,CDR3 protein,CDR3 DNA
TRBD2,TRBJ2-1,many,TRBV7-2,CASSTTSGPLNEQFF,TGTGCCAGCAGCACGACTAGCGGGCCCTTGAATGAGCAGTTCTTC
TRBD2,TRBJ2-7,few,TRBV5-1,CASSLEGGRAIYEQYF,TGCGCCAGCAGCTTGGAAGGCGGGAGGGCAATTTACGAGCAGTACTTC
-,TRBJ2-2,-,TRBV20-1,CSARDHGFTGELFF,TGCAGTGCTAGAGATCATGGATTCACCGGGGAGCTGTTTTTT
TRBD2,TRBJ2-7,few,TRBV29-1,CSVTGLAGAGEQYF,TGCAGCGTGACGGGACTAGCGGGAGCGGGAGAGCAGTACTTC
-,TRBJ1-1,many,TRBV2,CASNQDRNTEAFF,TGTGCCAGCAACCAAGACAGGAACACTGAAGCTTTCTTT
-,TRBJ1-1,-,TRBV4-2,CASSQDLGGNTEAFF,TGTGCCAGCAGCCAAGATTTGGGTGGGAACACTGAAGCTTTCTTT
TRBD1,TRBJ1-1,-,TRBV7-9,CAGGTAMEAFF,TGTGCCGGGGGGACAGCTATGGAAGCTTTCTTT
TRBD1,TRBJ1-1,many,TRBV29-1,CSVTYRGFAFF,TGCAGCGTTACGTACAGGGGGTTTGCTTTCTTT
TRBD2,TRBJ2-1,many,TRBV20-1,CSAHGLASNEQFF,TGCAGTGCCCACGGACTAGCGAGCAATGAGCAGTTCTTC
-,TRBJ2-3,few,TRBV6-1,CASSELASSTDTQYF,TGTGCCAGCAGTGAGCTCGCCTCCAGCACAGATACGCAGTATTTT
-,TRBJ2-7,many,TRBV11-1,CASSLGGQYEQYF,TGTGCCAGCAGCTTAGGAGGCCAGTACGAGCAGTACTTC
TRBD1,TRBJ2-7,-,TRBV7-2,CASSLAPPDRGYEQYF,TGTGCCAGCAGCTTAGCCCCCCCGGACAGGGGCTACGAGCAGTACTTC
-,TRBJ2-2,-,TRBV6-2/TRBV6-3,CASSYGGRGTGELFF,TGTGCCAGCAGTTACGGGGGGAGAGGCACCGGGGAGCTGTTTTTT
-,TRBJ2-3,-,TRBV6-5,CASSYFSLGTDTQYF,TGTGCCAGCAGTTACTTCTCTTTAGGCACAGATACGCAGTATTTT
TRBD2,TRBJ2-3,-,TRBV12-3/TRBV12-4,CASSLYSGRGTDTQYF,TGTGCCAGCAGTTTATATAGCGGGAGGGGCACAGATACGCAGTATTTT
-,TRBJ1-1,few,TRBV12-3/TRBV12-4,CASRAGALNTEAFF,TGTGCCAGCAGGGCAGGGGCCCTGAACACTGAAGCTTTCTTT
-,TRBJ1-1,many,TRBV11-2,CASSLDPGMNTEAFF,TGTGCCAGCAGCTTAGATCCAGGGATGAACACTGAAGCTTTCTTT
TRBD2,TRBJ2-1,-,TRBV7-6,CASSLSGLAGYNEQFF,TGTGCCAGCAGCTTATCGGGACTAGCGGGCTACAATGAGCAGTTCTTC
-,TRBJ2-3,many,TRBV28,CASRLSSGTQYF,TGTGCCAGCAGGCTATCGTCGGGTACGCAGTATTTT
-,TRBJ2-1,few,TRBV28,CASSSKRKTYNEQFF,TGTGCCAGCAGTTCTAAACGGAAGACCTACAATGAGCAGTTCTTC
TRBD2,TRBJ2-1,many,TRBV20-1,CSAMGTSGSSYNEQFF,TGCAGTGCTATGGGGACTAGCGGGAGTAGTTACAATGAGCAGTTCTTC
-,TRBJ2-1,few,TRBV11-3,CASSSTFGQMQFF,TGTGCCAGCAGCTCGACTTTCGGACAGATGCAGTTCTTC
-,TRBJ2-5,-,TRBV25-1,CASSDPGRETQYF,TGTGCCAGCAGTGACCCAGGACGAGAGACCCAGTACTTC
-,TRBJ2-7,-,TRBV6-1,CASRLRGGYEQYF,TGTGCCAGCAGGTTAAGAGGGGGCTACGAGCAGTACTTC
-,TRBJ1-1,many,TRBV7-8,CASSFPQGRTEAFF,TGTGCCAGCAGCTTCCCGCAGGGTCGCACTGAAGCTTTCTTT
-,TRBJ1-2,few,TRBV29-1,CSADLPRGYTF,TGCAGCGCTGACCTACCGCGAGGCTACACCTTC
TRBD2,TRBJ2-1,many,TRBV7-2,CASSLVASGRAEQFF,TGTGCCAGCAGCTTAGTGGCTAGCGGGAGAGCTGAGCAGTTCTTC
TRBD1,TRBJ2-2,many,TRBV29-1,CSGQGTANTGELFF,TGCAGCGGGCAAGGGACAGCGAACACCGGGGAGCTGTTTTTT
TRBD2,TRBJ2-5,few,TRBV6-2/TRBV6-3,CASSYSGTSGSGETQYF,TGTGCCAGCAGTTACTCCGGGACTAGCGGGAGTGGAGAGACCCAGTACTTC
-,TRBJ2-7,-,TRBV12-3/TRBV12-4,CASSFTGSMNEQYF,TGTGCCAGCAGTTTTACAGGTTCCATGAACGAGCAGTACTTC
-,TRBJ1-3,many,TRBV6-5,CASSYSRAGSGNTIYF,TGTGCCAGCAGTTACTCGCGCGCAGGCTCTGGAAACACCATATATTTT
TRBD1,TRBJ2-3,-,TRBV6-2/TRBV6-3,CASRRTGTDTQYF,TGTGCCAGCCGCAGGACAGGGACAGATACGCAGTATTTT
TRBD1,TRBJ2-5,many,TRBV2,CASSRTGGETETQYF,TGTGCCAGCAGCCGGACAGGGGGAGAGACGGAGACCCAGTACTTC
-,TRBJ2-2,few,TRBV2,CASSEIRLAPGELFF,TGTGCCAGCAGTGAAATACGGCTAGCCCCCGGGGAGCTGTTTTTT
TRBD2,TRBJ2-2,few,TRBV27,CASSLFSGRTANTGELFF,TGTGCCAGCAGTTTATTTAGCGGGAGAACGGCGAACACCGGGGAGCTGTTTTTT
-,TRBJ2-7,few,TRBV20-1,CSARLAYEQYF,TGCAGTGCTAGACTAGCCTACGAGCAGTACTTC
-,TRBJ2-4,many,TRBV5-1,CASSFPGDDIQYF,TGCGCCAGCAGCTTCCCCGGGGACGACATTCAGTACTTC
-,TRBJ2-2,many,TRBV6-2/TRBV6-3,CASSLRDTGELFF,TGTGCCAGCAGCTTACGGGACACCGGGGAGCTGTTTTTT
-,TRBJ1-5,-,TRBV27,CASSYTFNQPQHF,TGTGCCAGCAGTTACACCTTCAATCAGCCCCAGCATTTT
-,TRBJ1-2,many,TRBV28,CASSLSGPYGYTF,TGTGCCAGCAGTCTTTCAGGACCCTATGGCTACACCTTC
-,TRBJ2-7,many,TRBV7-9,CASSLGARGAYEQYF,TGTGCCAGCAGCTTAGGGGCTAGAGGGGCCTACGAGCAGTACTTC
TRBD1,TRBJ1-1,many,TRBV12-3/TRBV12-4,CASRPTGVRGTEAFF,TGTGCCAGCAGGCCGACAGGGGTGAGGGGGACTGAAGCTTTCTTT